This passage covers 11 T cell receptor beta chains from one sample sequenced in a study of CD8+ T cells in alopecia areata. Extracted RNA was reverse transcribed, and the resulting cDNA served as sequencing template. TCRdb keeps only in-frame clones here, not all; method: immunoSEQ multiplex PCR. Listed for the sample are about 19,000 clones, none seen a single time. Sorting used CD4, CD8alpha, NKG2D, NKG2ACE and other markers on pooled cutaneous lymph node cells. The source material was CD8+ T cells sorted from a lymph node. Receptors originate from a C3H/HeJ mouse with alopecia areata. The MHC haplotype of this mouse line is H2-k.

As to this clone: Genes and germline come from the mouse. The CDR3 end lies 4 residues beyond the end of the read and is filled in from the germline J gene. V and J are TRBV5 and TRBJ2-3; tentative D call: TRBD2 (6 bases). CDR1 is LGHNA, CDR2 YNLKQL, per germline (reference sequence). The ends were cut back, 4 bases at V and 0 bases at J, with 8 bases in the middle. CDR3 length equals 14 residues. The CDR3 bases that were read are TGTGCCAGCAGCCCCTGGGGAAGTGCAGAA. Its translation: CASSPWGSAE. The full CDR3 protein reads CASSPWGSAETLYF.

This clone occurred many times. Germline and genes: mouse. CDR3 bases read: TGTGCCAGCAGTGCCCGACAGGGGAGA. It yields the protein CASSARQGR. The whole CDR3 protein reads CASSARQGREVFF. The rearrangement links TRBV13-3 to TRBJ1-1; 8 nucleotides align to TRBD1. The read is 4 residues too short to cover the CDR3 end, so that end is filled in from the germline J gene. From germline, CDR1 is NNHDY and CDR2 SYVADS. The CDR3 extends over 13 amino acids.

This clone was seen at least ten times. Gene names are the mouse ones. The read gets to within 4 residues of the CDR3 end, and the germline J gene fills in the rest. The chain combines TRBV13-3 with TRBJ2-2; 9 bases align to TRBD2. Germline V CDR1 and CDR2: NNHDY, SYVADS. V lost 2 bases, J lost 1 base, and 3 bases stayed unmatched. The CDR3 spans 16 residues. The DNA read from the CDR3 is TGTGCCAGCAGTGAATTCTGGGGGGGAAACACCGGG. It is translated as CASSEFWGGNTG. The full CDR3 reads CASSEFWGGNTGQLYF. The full variable domain, its missing parts supplied by reference TRBV13-3 and TRBJ2-2, is EAAVTQSPRSKVAVTGGKVTLSCHQTNNHDYMYWYRQDTGHGLRLIHYSYVADSTEKGDIPDGYKASRPSQENFSLILELASLSQTAVYFCASSEFWGGNTGQLYFGEGSKLTVL.

In this sample, this clone turned up a few times. Mouse germline and gene names are used. Read data end 4 residues before the CDR3 end; the end is taken from the germline J gene. The rearrangement uses TRBV13-3 and TRBJ2-2; D gene unclear. CDR3 size: 13 residues. The V gene's germline CDR1 is NNHDY and CDR2 SYVADS. V lost 3 bases and J 1 base, leaving 4 bases between the germline ends. The sequenced CDR3 bases are TGTGCCAGCAGTGCTGAAAACACCGGG. Encoded protein: CASSAENTG. The full-length CDR3 reads as CASSAENTGQLYF.

At least ten counts were recorded for this clone. The gene names here belong to mouse. With the read ending 4 residues before the CDR3 end, the germline J gene is used to fill in that end. The chain is built from TRBV1 and TRBJ1-1; tentatively, D is TRBD1 (5 bases). CDR1 is NSQYPW, CDR2 LRSPGD, per germline (reference sequence). The CDR3 has 15 residues. Incomplete CDR3 DNA: TGCACCTGCAGCGCTCCGGGACTGGGGGGTGGA. Translation gives CTCSAPGLGGG. The full CDR3 protein is CTCSAPGLGGGEVFF.

There are a few counts of this clone. Genes here carry mouse names. The CDR3 end lies 4 residues beyond the end of the read and is filled in from the germline J gene. The gene calls are TRBV5 and TRBJ2-3; 9 bases agree with TRBD1. The V segment lost 3 bases and the J segment 0 bases; nucleotides outside the gene matches: 4. Germline V CDR1 and CDR2: LGHNA, YNLKQL (reference sequence). The CDR3 has 16 amino acids. CDR3 DNA, as far as it was read: TGTGCCAGCAGCCATCGACAGGGGGTTAGTGCAGAA. Amino acid sequence: CASSHRQGVSAE. The full CDR3 protein is CASSHRQGVSAETLYF.

This clone showed up many times. The gene names here belong to mouse. The read comes to an end 4 residues before the CDR3 does, leaving the germline J gene to fill in the end. The V call is TRBV5, the J call TRBJ2-7; D is possibly TRBD1 (5 bases). Germline V gives CDR1 LGHNA, CDR2 YNLKQL (reference sequence). The CDR3 is 14 residues long. The covered CDR3 bases are TGTGCCAGCAGCCAAGATCCCGCCAGGGAT. Its translation is CASSQDPARD. The full CDR3 is CASSQDPARDEQYF.

As for this clone: Mouse gene names apply. From the germline J gene comes the end of the CDR3, since the read stops 4 residues before it. V is TRBV19 and J is TRBJ2-5, with 7 positions matching TRBD2. Germline V gene sequence: CDR1 FNHDT, CDR2 SITEND (reference sequence). This CDR3 region has 14 residues. The CDR3 protein is CASSTRTGEDTQYF. The part of the CDR3 DNA that was read is TGTGCCAGCAGTACCCGGACTGGTGAAGAC.

This clone was observed a handful of times. Each gene name is a mouse one. The read gets to within 4 residues of the CDR3 end, and the germline J gene fills in the rest. The J gene is TRBJ2-5, the V gene TRBV13-2; 8 bases align to TRBD2. CDR3 length: 15 amino acids. The germline V gene has CDR1 NNHNN and CDR2 SYGAGS (reference sequence). The CDR3 loop reads CASGEAGGRVDTQYF. The covered CDR3 bases are TGTGCCAGCGGTGAAGCGGGGGGGCGCGTGGAC.

With respect to this clone: Gene names and germline refer to mouse. The read gets to within 4 residues of the CDR3 end, and the germline J gene fills in the rest. The chain has TRBV16 and TRBJ1-4, with 10 bases identical to TRBD1. The junction had 4 bases not matched to a gene; V was cut back by 3 bases and J by 6 bases. CDR1 is SGHSA, CDR2 FRNQAP, per germline. The CDR3 has 15 residues. CDR3 protein: CASSFDGTGDERLFF. The CDR3 DNA, read in part, is TGTGCAAGCAGCTTTGATGGGACAGGGGACGAA.

This clone was detected a few times. The gene names given are mouse names. The read halts 4 residues ahead of the CDR3 end, with the missing end drawn from the germline J gene. V and J are TRBV13-2 and TRBJ2-4; D not resolved. The V end was cut by 0 bases, the J end by 0 bases, with 5 bases between. This CDR3 has 14 amino acids. Germline-derived CDR1 and CDR2 are NNHNN and SYGAGS (reference sequence). Partial CDR3 DNA: TGTGCCAGCGGTGATGAGGGTAGTCAAAAC. Its translation is CASGDEGSQN. The entire CDR3 is CASGDEGSQNTLYF.